The following is a TCR beta chain sequence with its context. Its antigen is not identified. The source of the sample is a study of T-cell memory formation after mild COVID-19. As for the study in general: TCR clusters were largely donor specific.

Study-level points and caveats: That cross-reactive memory joined was suggested by some responding clones appearing in pre-infection memory. Shrinking CD4+ clones resided mostly in CM and EM, and CD8+ ones in EMRA. A balance of CD4 and CD8 characterized clones contracting day 15 to 85, whereas later expanders leaned CD4+.

TCRdb re-derived calls from the 5' RACE reads in MiXCR, one entry per CDR3 protein. Among more than 80,000 distinct CDR3 sequences listed, approximately 13% were seen once. This CDR3 is built from 14 residues. Germline V gene data show CDR1 as PRHDT and CDR2 as FYEKMQ (reference sequence). The V end lost 2 bases, the J end lost 1 base, and 8 bases lay between the germline ends. This receptor was obtained from an adult woman who had mild COVID-19 (a few samples of this study predate the infection). Cell type and time point are not known. This chain joins TRBV13 and TRBJ1-1; no clear D gene. The specimen was PBMCs or a T cell subset sorted from them (not recorded which). The CDR3 region has the DNA TGTGCCAGCAGCTTACCTTTCTGGAACACTGAAGCTTTCTTT. Translated, it gives CASSLPFWNTEAFF.